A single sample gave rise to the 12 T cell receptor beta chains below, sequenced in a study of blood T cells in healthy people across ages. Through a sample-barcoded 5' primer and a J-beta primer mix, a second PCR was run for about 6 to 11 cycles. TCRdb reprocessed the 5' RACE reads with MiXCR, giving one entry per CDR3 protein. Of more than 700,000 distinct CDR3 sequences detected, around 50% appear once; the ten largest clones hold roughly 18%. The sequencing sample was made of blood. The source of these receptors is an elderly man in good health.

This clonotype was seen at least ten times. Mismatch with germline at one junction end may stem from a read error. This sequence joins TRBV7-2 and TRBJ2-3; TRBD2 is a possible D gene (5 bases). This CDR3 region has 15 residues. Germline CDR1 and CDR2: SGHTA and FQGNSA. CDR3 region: CASSLVGGSTDTQYF. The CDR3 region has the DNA TGCGCCAGCAGCTTGGTAGGCGGGAGCACAGATACGCAGTATTTT. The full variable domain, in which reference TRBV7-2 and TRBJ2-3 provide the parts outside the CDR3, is GAGVSQSPSNKVTEKGKDVELRCDPISGHTALYWYRQSLGQGLEFLIYFQGNSAPDKSGLPSDRFSAERTGGSVSTLTIQRTQQEDSAVYLCASSLVGGSTDTQYFGPGTRLTVL.

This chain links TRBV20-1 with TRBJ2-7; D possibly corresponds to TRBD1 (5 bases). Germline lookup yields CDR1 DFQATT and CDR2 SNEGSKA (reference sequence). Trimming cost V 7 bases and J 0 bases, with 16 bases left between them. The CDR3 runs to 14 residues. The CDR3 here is CSGTSRGHSYEQYF. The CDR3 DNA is TGCAGTGGCACGAGTAGAGGACACTCCTACGAGCAGTACTTC.

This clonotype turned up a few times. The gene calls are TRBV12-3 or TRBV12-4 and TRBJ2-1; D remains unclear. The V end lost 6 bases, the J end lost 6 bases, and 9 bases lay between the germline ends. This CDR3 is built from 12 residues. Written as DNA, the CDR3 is TGTGCCAGCAGGTTCGAGACCAATGAGCAGTTCTTC. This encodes CASRFETNEQFF.

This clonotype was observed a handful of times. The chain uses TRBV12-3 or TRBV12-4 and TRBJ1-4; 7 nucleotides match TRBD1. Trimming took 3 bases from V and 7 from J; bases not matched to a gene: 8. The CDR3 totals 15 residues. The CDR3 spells CASSFRQGNSEKLFF. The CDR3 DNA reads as TGTGCCAGCAGTTTCCGACAGGGCAATAGTGAAAAACTGTTTTTT.

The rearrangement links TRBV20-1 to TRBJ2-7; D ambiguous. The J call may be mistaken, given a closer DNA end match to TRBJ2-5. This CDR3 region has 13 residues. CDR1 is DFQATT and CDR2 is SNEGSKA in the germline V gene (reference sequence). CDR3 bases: TGCAGTGCTAGAGATGGTATTTCGGAGACCCAGTACTTC. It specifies CSARDGISETQYF.

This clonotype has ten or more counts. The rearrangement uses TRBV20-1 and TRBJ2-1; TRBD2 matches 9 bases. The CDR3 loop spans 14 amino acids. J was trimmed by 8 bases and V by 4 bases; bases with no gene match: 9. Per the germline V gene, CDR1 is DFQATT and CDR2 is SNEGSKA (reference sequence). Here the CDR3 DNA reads TGCAGTGCTATTGGGACTAGCCTAGGCTATGAGCAGTTCTTC. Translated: CSAIGTSLGYEQFF.

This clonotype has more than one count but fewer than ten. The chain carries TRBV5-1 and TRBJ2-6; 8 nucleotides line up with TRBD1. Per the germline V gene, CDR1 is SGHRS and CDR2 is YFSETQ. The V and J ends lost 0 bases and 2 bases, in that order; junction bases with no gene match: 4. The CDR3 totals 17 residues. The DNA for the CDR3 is TGCGCCAGCAGCTTGGACCCAGGGGGCGCTGGGGCCAACGTCCTGACTTTC. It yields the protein CASSLDPGGAGANVLTF.

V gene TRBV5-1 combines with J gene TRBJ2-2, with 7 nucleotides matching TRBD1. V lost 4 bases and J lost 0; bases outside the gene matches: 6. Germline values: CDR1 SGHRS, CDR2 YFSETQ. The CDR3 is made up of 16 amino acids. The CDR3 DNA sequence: TGCGCCAGCAGCGATACCGGGACAGCGAACACCGGGGAGCTGTTTTTT. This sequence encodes CASSDTGTANTGELFF.

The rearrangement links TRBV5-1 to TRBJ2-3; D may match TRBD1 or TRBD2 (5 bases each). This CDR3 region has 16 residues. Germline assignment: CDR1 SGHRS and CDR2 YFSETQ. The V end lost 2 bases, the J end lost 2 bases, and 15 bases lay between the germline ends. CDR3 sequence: CASSFAGTHSTDTQYF. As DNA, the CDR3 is TGCGCCAGCAGCTTTGCCGGGACCCACTCCACAGATACGCAGTATTTT.

This CDR3 reads CAGSGCPGSLDSFMNTEAFF. DNA of the CDR3: TGTGCCGGCAGCGGATGTCCAGGATCCCTAGACTCATTTATGAACACTGAAGCTTTCTTT. V is TRBV21-1 and J is TRBJ1-1; the table's D call, TRBD1, was not checked against the DNA. TRBV21-1 is deemed a pseudogene. The CDR3 is 20 residues long.

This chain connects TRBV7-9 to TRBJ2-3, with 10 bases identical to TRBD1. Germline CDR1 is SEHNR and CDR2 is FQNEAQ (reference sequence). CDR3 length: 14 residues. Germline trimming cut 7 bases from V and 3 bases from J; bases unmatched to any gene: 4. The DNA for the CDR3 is TGTGCCAGCACCCGACAGGGGGCTACAGATACGCAGTATTTT. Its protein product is CASTRQGATDTQYF. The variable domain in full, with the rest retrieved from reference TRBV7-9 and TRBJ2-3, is DTGVSQNPRHKITKRGQNVTFRCDPISEHNRLYWYRQTLGQGPEFLTYFQNEAQLEKSRLLSDRFSAERPKGSFSTLEIQRTEQGDSAMYLCASTRQGATDTQYFGPGTRLTVL.

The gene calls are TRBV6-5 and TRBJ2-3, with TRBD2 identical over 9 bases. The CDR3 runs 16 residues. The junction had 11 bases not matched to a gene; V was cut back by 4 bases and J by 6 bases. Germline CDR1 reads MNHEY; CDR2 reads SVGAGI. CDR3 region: CASSSPLAGAGDTQYF. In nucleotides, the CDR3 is TGTGCCAGCAGTTCCCCCTTAGCGGGGGCCGGGGATACGCAGTATTTT.